The 28 T cell receptor beta chains reported below all come from one sample, sequenced in a study of CD8+ T cells in alopecia areata. As for treatment: oral pan-JAK inhibitor, 5-10 mg twice daily. RNA, once extracted, was reverse transcribed into cDNA for use as the sequencing template. Measured with immunoSEQ multiplex PCR; TCRdb has only the in-frame clones, and not every one. The sample lists around 180,000 clones; around 60% were seen once. The material sequenced was CD4+ T cells sorted from blood, taken around week 50, from a patient treated with tofacitinib. Receptors originate from a human donor with alopecia areata.

The chain recombines TRBV5-1 with TRBJ1-1, with 7 positions matching TRBD1. Germline CDR1 is SGHRS and CDR2 is YFSETQ. After removal of 4 bases from V and 1 base from J, the junction contained 4 bases not matched to a gene. The CDR3 is 14 amino acids. In DNA, the CDR3 is TGCGCCAGCAGCATCGGACAGGAGAACACTGAAGCTTTCTTT. Translating gives CASSIGQENTEAFF.

This clone was detected only once. The gene calls are TRBV10-3 and TRBJ2-6, with 8 bases that match TRBD1. The V and J ends lost 5 bases and 0 bases, in that order; junction bases with no gene match: 6. Germline V gives CDR1 ENHRY, CDR2 SYGVKD. The CDR3 contains 17 residues. The CDR3 here is CAISIGTGSSGANVLTF. CDR3 in DNA: TGTGCCATCAGTATCGGGACAGGTAGCTCTGGGGCCAACGTCCTGACTTTC.

The chain is built from TRBV9 and TRBJ1-5; the D gene is possibly TRBD1 (5 bases). The CDR3 length is 14 residues. CDR1 and CDR2 (germline): SGDLS, YYNGEE. Trimming shortened V by 0 bases and J by 6 bases, and 10 bases separated the two germline ends. DNA for the CDR3: TGTGCCAGCAGCGTAGGGGAAGGGGTTCAGCCCCAGCATTTT. Translation: CASSVGEGVQPQHF.

CDR3 in DNA: TGTGCCAGCAGCCGGACTAGCGGGGGTACTCCCTCCTACGAGCAGTACTTC. This gives the protein CASSRTSGGTPSYEQYF. The chain recombines TRBV5-6 with TRBJ2-7, with TRBD2 matching over 13 bases. CDR1 and CDR2 from the germline V gene are SGHDT and YYEEEE. J gave up 0 bases and V 4 bases, and 7 bases lay outside the gene matches. The CDR3 runs to 17 residues. Using reference TRBV5-6 and TRBJ2-7 for the parts outside the CDR3, the full variable domain is DAGVTQSPTHLIKTRGQQVTLRCSPKSGHDTVSWYQQALGQGPQFIFQYYEEEERQRGNFPDRFSGHQFPNYSSELNVNALLLGDSALYLCASSRTSGGTPSYEQYFGPGTRLTVT.

The sample holds a few counts of this clone. The chain links TRBV5-1 to TRBJ2-1; D may be TRBD1 or TRBD2 (5 bases each). The CDR3 has 14 amino acids. Trimming took 4 bases from V and 0 from J, leaving 8 bases between them. CDR1 and CDR2 from the germline V gene are SGHRS and YFSETQ. The CDR3 spells CASSPGPSYNEQFF. The CDR3 DNA sequence: TGCGCCAGCAGCCCGGGACCCTCCTACAATGAGCAGTTCTTC.

The chain combines TRBV25-1 with TRBJ1-1; a possible D gene is TRBD1 (5 bases). V was clipped by 2 bases and J by 4 bases, with 8 bases between them. Germline CDR1 reads MGHDK; CDR2 reads SYGVNS. This CDR3 region has 13 residues. The CDR3 DNA reads TGTGCCAGCAGTGAAGCAGGGCGCACTGAAGCTTTCTTT. This gives the protein CASSEAGRTEAFF. Full variable domain (rest looked up from reference TRBV25-1 and TRBJ1-1): EADIYQTPRYLVIGTGKKITLECSQTMGHDKMYWYQQDPGMELHLIHYSYGVNSTEKGDLSSESTVSRIRTEHFPLTLESARPSHTSQYLCASSEAGRTEAFFGQGTRLTVV.

This chain connects TRBV29-1 to TRBJ1-1, with 10 bases lining up with TRBD1. Germline values: CDR1 SQVTM, CDR2 ANQGSEA. The J segment lost 4 bases and the V segment lost 6 bases, leaving 8 bases of the junction unmatched. The CDR3 sequence is 14 residues long. The CDR3 nucleotides read TGCAGCGTGGGAAGACAGGGGGCAAGCACTGAAGCTTTCTTT. It encodes CSVGRQGASTEAFF. The whole variable domain, remainder taken from reference TRBV29-1 and TRBJ1-1, is SAVISQKPSRDICQRGTSLTIQCQVDSQVTMMFWYRQQPGQSLTLIATANQGSEATYESGFVIDKFPISRPNLTFSTLTVSNMSPEDSSIYLCSVGRQGASTEAFFGQGTRLTVV.

A note on this clone: The junction departs from germline at one end; a sequencing error may be responsible. The chain combines TRBV5-1 with TRBJ2-5; D unclear. Germline-derived CDR1 and CDR2 are SGHRS and YFSETQ. CDR3 length: 12 amino acids. CDR3 protein: CASSLALETQYF. CDR3 DNA sequence: TGCGCCAGCAGTTTGGCTTTGGAGACCCAGTACTTC.

This clone appeared a few times. This chain joins TRBV30 and TRBJ2-2, with TRBD2 matching 12 bases. The CDR3 totals 14 residues. Germline CDR1 GTSNPN, CDR2 SVGIG (reference sequence). The ends lost 5 bases at V and 7 bases at J; junction bases unmatched: 5. CDR3 sequence: CAWSGLAGIGELFF. CDR3 bases: TGTGCCTGGTCGGGACTAGCGGGCATCGGGGAGCTGTTTTTT.

This clone was picked up one time. This chain links TRBV29-1 with TRBJ2-2; the D is unclear. Per germline, CDR1 SQVTM and CDR2 ANQGSEA. V gave up 3 bases and J gave up 2 bases, with 10 bases separating them. The CDR3 runs to 14 residues. CDR3 nucleotide sequence: TGCAGCGTTGACGGTGGAGTTAACACCGGGGAGCTGTTTTTT. Its protein product is CSVDGGVNTGELFF.

DNA of the CDR3: TGTGCCAGCAGCCAAGCCGGCAATCAGCCCCAGCATTTT. As protein: CASSQAGNQPQHF. This chain uses TRBV14 with TRBJ1-5; the D is unclear. CDR1 is SGHDN, CDR2 FVKESK, per germline. V lost 1 base, J lost 2 bases, and 3 bases lay in between. The CDR3 length is 13 residues.

This clone has just one count. The chain recombines TRBV29-1 with TRBJ2-2; D not certain. V lost 5 bases and J 3 bases, leaving 4 bases between the germline ends. The V gene's germline CDR1 is SQVTM and CDR2 ANQGSEA. The length of the CDR3 is 11 residues. For the CDR3, the DNA is TGCAGCGTTTTCTACACCGGGGAGCTGTTTTTT. Translation: CSVFYTGELFF.

This clone appeared once. The V gene is TRBV9, the J gene TRBJ2-7, with no clear D. Germline assignment: CDR1 SGDLS and CDR2 YYNGEE. The CDR3 contains 14 residues. V lost 1 base, J lost 3 bases, and 11 bases lay in between. The CDR3 DNA follows: TGTGCCAGCAGCGTATGGGCGGCCGGCTACGAGCAGTACTTC. Amino acids: CASSVWAAGYEQYF.

This chain joins TRBV15 and TRBJ2-5; D unresolved. There are 12 residues in the CDR3. Trimming left V 2 bases short and J 3 bases short, with 4 bases between. CDR1 and CDR2 from the germline V gene are LNHNV and YYDKDF (reference sequence). CDR3 nucleotide sequence: TGTGCCACCAGCAGACTAGAAGAGACCCAGTACTTC. Its protein product is CATSRLEETQYF.

There are a few counts of this clone. The chain employs TRBV29-1 and TRBJ2-2; D may match TRBD1 or TRBD2 (6 bases each). This CDR3 has 14 residues. The V gene lost 3 bases and the J gene lost 5 bases, with 13 bases spanning the gap. CDR1 SQVTM and CDR2 ANQGSEA come from the germline V gene. CDR3 nucleotides: TGCAGCGTTGATGCCCAAGGGGGGACCGGGGAGCTGTTTTTT. It specifies CSVDAQGGTGELFF.

Concerning this clone itself: The sample carries other DNA sequences with the same CDR3. The V gene is TRBV5-1, the J gene TRBJ1-2; D remains ambiguous. From germline, CDR1 is SGHRS and CDR2 YFSETQ. The CDR3 totals 15 residues. Between the trimmed V and J ends, which lost 0 bases and 0 bases, there was a span of 9 bases. The CDR3 DNA is TGCGCCAGCAGCTTGGAGGGAACCTCTAACTATGGCTACACCTTC. It encodes CASSLEGTSNYGYTF.

A few counts support this clone. The CDR3 protein is CATQGVDTGELFF. CDR3 nucleotide sequence: TGCGCCACGCAGGGGGTAGACACCGGGGAGCTGTTTTTT. V and J are TRBV5-1 and TRBJ2-2; 7 bases are a match to TRBD1. Germline CDR1 reads SGHRS; CDR2 reads YFSETQ. With 9 bases clipped from V and 3 bases from J, the junction kept 5 bases outside the gene matches. The CDR3 consists of 13 residues. Full variable domain (remainder filled in from reference TRBV5-1 and TRBJ2-2): KAGVTQTPRYLIKTRGQQVTLSCSPISGHRSVSWYQQTPGQGLQFLFEYFSETQRNKGNFPGRFSGRQFSNSRSEMNVSTLELGDSALYLCATQGVDTGELFFGEGSRLTVL.

This clone was counted only a few times. This sequence joins TRBV11-2 and TRBJ2-2; no reliable D call. The germline gives CDR1 SGHAT, CDR2 FQNNGV. With 7 bases removed from V and 7 bases from J, the gap between germline ends came to 13 bases. The CDR3 has 13 residues. CDR3 nucleotide sequence: TGTGCCAGCACCAACAAGAGAGGCGGGGAGCTGTTTTTT. It specifies CASTNKRGGELFF.

The chain couples TRBV30 to TRBJ1-2; no clear D gene. Trimming removed 5 bases from V and 2 bases from J, with 12 bases in between. This CDR3 comprises 13 residues. CDR1 GTSNPN and CDR2 SVGIG come from the germline V gene (reference sequence). Here the CDR3 reads CAWDQISNYGYTF. In nucleotides, the CDR3 is TGTGCCTGGGATCAAATAAGCAACTATGGCTACACCTTC. Drawing the rest from reference TRBV30 and TRBJ1-2, the complete variable domain is SQTIHQWPATLVQPVGSPLSLECTVEGTSNPNLYWYRQAAGRGLQLLFYSVGIGQISSEVPQNLSASRPQDRQFILSSKKLLLSDSGFYLCAWDQISNYGYTFGSGTRLTVV.

This chain connects TRBV7-2 to TRBJ1-1; the D is unclear. Per the germline V gene, CDR1 is SGHTA and CDR2 is FQGNSA. Deletions cut 6 bases from V and 4 bases from J, with 15 bases between. This CDR3 comprises 14 residues. For the CDR3, the DNA is TGTGCCAGCAGTAACGCACAGCGGGGCACTGAAGCTTTCTTT. Amino acids: CASSNAQRGTEAFF.

The sample holds a few counts of this clone. This chain connects TRBV9 to TRBJ2-7, with 7 bases matching TRBD1. Germline V lookup: CDR1 SGDLS, CDR2 YYNGEE. CDR3 size: 13 residues. With 2 bases clipped from V and 6 bases from J, the junction kept 5 bases outside the gene matches. Here the CDR3 DNA reads TGTGCCAGCAGCGTTGAACAGGGGCGCGAGCAGTACTTC. It specifies CASSVEQGREQYF.

The rearrangement links TRBV7-6 to TRBJ1-5, with D perhaps matching TRBD1 (5 bases). Trimming left V 5 bases short and J 6 bases short, with 14 bases between. CDR1 and CDR2 (germline): SGHVS, FNYEAQ. The CDR3 is 14 amino acids. The CDR3 protein is CASSRTSGFQPQHF. For the CDR3, the DNA is TGTGCCAGCAGCCGAACCTCAGGGTTTCAGCCCCAGCATTTT.

V is TRBV7-2 and J is TRBJ2-3, with D perhaps TRBD1 or TRBD2 (5 bases each). Trimming cost V 1 base and J 4 bases, with 12 bases left between them. In germline, CDR1 is SGHTA, CDR2 FQGNSA. The CDR3 spans 15 residues. CDR3 in DNA: TGTGCCAGCAGCTTAGGCCCCCTGGGGGCAGATACGCAGTATTTT. It translates to CASSLGPLGADTQYF.

The chain employs TRBV9 and TRBJ2-6; 12 bases map to TRBD1. Germline V lookup: CDR1 SGDLS, CDR2 YYNGEE. V lost 1 base to trimming and J lost 4 bases; unmatched junction nucleotides: 9. CDR3 length: 19 residues. CDR3 in amino acids: CASSVNRDRGLAGANVLTF. Written as DNA, the CDR3 is TGTGCCAGCAGCGTAAACCGGGACAGGGGGCTGGCCGGGGCCAACGTCCTGACTTTC. The full variable domain, completed using reference TRBV9 and TRBJ2-6, is DSGVTQTPKHLITATGQRVTLRCSPRSGDLSVYWYQQSLDQGLQFLIQYYNGEERAKGNILERFSAQQFPDLHSELNLSSLELGDSALYFCASSVNRDRGLAGANVLTFGAGSRLTVL.

This clone turned up a few times. J is TRBJ2-3 and V is TRBV29-1; D gene unclear. Trimming shortened V by 0 bases and J by 5 bases, and 12 bases separated the two germline ends. The CDR3 sequence is 14 residues long. CDR1 and CDR2 (germline): SQVTM, ANQGSEA. The CDR3 sequence: CSVEDPHNGDTQYF. CDR3 bases: TGCAGCGTTGAAGATCCCCACAATGGAGATACGCAGTATTTT.

The rearrangement links TRBV5-1 to TRBJ2-1; D call uncertain. This CDR3 is built from 13 residues. CDR1 and CDR2 from the germline V gene are SGHRS and YFSETQ. The V gene lost 3 bases and the J gene lost 7 bases, with 11 bases spanning the gap. CDR3 residues: CASSSEFGNEQFF. The CDR3 region has the DNA TGCGCCAGCAGCTCCGAATTTGGAAATGAGCAGTTCTTC.

The CDR3 nucleotides are TGCGCCAGCAGCTTGTCGGATTCCAACGCTCAGTACTTC. Residues: CASSLSDSNAQYF. The chain links TRBV5-1 to TRBJ2-7; D unresolved. V was clipped by 1 base and J by 10 bases, with 15 bases between them. Germline V CDR1 and CDR2: SGHRS, YFSETQ. CDR3 size: 13 residues.

V usage is TRBV11-3 and J usage is TRBJ2-1; 11 bases match TRBD2. The CDR3 runs 15 residues. V lost 6 bases and J lost 3; bases outside the gene matches: 4. Germline CDR1 and CDR2: SGHNT and YENEEA. As DNA, the CDR3 is TGTGCCAGCAGACATACTAGCGGGGGCTACAATGAGCAGTTCTTC. It yields the protein CASRHTSGGYNEQFF.